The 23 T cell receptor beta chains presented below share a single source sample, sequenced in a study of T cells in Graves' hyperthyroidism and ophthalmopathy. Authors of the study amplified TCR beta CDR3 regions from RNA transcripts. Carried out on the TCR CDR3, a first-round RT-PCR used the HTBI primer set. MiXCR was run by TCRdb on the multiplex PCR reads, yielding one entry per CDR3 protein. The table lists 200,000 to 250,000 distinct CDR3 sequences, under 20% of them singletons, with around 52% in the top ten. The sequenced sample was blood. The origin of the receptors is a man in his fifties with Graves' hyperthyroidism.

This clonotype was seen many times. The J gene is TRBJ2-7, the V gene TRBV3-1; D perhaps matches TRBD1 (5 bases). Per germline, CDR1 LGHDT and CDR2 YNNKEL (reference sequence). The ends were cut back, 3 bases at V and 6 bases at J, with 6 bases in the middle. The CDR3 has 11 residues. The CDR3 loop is CASSQGLEQYF. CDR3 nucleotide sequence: TGTGCCAGCAGCCAGGGGCTCGAGCAGTACTTC.

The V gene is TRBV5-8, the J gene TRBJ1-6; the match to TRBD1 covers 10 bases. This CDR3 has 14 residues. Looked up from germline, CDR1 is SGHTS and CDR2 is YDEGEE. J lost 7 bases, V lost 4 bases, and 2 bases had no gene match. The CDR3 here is CASSRGQGNSPLHF. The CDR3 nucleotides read TGTGCCAGCAGCCGGGGACAGGGGAATTCACCCCTCCACTTT.

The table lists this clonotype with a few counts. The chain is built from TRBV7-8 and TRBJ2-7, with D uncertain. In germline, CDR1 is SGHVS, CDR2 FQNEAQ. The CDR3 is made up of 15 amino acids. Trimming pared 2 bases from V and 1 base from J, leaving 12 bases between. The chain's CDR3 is CASSLMAEPSYEQYF. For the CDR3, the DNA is TGTGCCAGCAGCTTAATGGCGGAACCTTCCTACGAGCAGTACTTC. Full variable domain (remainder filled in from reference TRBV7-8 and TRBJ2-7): GAGVSQSPRYKVAKRGQDVALRCDPISGHVSLFWYQQALGQGPEFLTYFQNEAQLDKSGLPSDRFFAERPEGSVSTLKIQRTQQEDSAVYLCASSLMAEPSYEQYFGPGTRLTVT.

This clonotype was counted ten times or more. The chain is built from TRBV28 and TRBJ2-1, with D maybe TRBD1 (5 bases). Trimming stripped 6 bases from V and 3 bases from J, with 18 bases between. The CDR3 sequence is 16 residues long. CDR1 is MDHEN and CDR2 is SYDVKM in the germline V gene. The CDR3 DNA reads TGTGCCAGCAGACCCCGGAAGGGGCCGAACTACAATGAGCAGTTCTTC. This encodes CASRPRKGPNYNEQFF.

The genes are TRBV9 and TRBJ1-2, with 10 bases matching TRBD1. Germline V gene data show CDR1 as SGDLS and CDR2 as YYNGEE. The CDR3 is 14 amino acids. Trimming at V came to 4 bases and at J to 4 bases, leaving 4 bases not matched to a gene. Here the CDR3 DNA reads TGTGCCAGCAGCCCGGGGGACAGGGGCTATGGCTACACCTTC. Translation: CASSPGDRGYGYTF.

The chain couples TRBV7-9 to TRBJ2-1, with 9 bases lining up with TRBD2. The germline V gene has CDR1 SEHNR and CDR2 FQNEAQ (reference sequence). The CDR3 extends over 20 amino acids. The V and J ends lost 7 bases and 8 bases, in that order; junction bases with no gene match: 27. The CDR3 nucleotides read TGTGCCAGCACCAACACTTTGGCTAGCGGGATAGGGGTAATTAGGCATGAGCAGTTCTTC. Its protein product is CASTNTLASGIGVIRHEQFF.

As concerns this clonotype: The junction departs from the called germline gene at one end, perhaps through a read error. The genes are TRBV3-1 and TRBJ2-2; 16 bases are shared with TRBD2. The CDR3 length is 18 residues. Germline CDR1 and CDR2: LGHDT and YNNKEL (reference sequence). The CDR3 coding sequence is TGCGCCAGCAGCCTGGGACTAGCGGGAGGGCGGAACACCGGGGAGCTGTTTTTT. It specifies CASSLGLAGGRNTGELFF. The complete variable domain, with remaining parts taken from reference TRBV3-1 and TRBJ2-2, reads DTAVSQTPKYLVTQMGNDKSIKCEQNLGHDTMYWYKQDSKKFLKIMFSYNNKELIINETVPNRFSPKSPDKAHLNLHINSLELGDSAVYFCASSLGLAGGRNTGELFFGEGSRLTVL.

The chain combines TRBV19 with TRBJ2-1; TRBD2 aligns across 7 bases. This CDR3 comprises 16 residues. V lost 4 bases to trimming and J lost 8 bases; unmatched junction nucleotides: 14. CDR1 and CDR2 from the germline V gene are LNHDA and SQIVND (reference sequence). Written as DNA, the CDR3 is TGTGCCAGTAGTAAGCAGGGTGGCGGGAGTACCTATGAGCAGTTCTTC. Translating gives CASSKQGGGSTYEQFF.

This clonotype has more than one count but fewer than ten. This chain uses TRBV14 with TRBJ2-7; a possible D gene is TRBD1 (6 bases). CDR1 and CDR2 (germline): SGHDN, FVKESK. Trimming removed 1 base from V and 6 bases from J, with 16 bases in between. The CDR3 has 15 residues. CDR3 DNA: TGTGCCAGCAGCCAAGTCGGATCCAGGGGCCGCGAGCAGTACTTC. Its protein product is CASSQVGSRGREQYF.

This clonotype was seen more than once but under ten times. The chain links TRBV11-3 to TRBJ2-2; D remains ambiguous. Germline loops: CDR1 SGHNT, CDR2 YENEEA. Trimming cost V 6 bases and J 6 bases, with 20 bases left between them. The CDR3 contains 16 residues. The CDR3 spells CASSYPVWLSPGELFF. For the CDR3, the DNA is TGTGCCAGCAGTTACCCTGTTTGGCTTTCCCCCGGGGAGCTGTTTTTT.

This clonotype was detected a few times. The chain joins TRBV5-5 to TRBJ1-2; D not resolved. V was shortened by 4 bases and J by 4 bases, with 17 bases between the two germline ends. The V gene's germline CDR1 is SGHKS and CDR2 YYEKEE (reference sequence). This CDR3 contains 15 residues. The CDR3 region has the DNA TGTGCCAGCAGCCTTGTACGGGCGCTGAGCTATGGCTACACCTTC. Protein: CASSLVRALSYGYTF. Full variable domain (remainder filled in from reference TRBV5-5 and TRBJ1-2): DAGVTQSPTHLIKTRGQQVTLRCSPISGHKSVSWYQQVLGQGPQFIFQYYEKEERGRGNFPDRFSARQFPNYSSELNVNALLLGDSALYLCASSLVRALSYGYTFGSGTRLTVV.

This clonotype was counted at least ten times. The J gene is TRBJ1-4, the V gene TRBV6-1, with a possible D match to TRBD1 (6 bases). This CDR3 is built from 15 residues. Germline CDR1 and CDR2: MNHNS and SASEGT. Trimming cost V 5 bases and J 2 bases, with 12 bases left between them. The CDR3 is CASSFLGQTNEKLFF. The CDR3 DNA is TGTGCCAGCAGTTTCCTCGGACAGACTAATGAAAAACTGTTTTTT.

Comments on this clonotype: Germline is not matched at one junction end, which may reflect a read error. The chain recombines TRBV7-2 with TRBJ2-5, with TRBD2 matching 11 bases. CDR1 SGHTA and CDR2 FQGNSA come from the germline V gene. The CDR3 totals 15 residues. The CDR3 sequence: CASSFSGTSGPRVDF. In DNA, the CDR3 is TGTGCCAGCAGCTTTTCCGGGACTAGCGGACCTCGGGTGGACTTC.

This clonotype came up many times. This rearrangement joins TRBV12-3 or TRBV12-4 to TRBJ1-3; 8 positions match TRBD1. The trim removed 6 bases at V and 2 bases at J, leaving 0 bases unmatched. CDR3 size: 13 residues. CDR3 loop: CASRQGAGNTIYF. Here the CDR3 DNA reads TGTGCCAGCAGACAGGGGGCTGGAAACACCATATATTTT.

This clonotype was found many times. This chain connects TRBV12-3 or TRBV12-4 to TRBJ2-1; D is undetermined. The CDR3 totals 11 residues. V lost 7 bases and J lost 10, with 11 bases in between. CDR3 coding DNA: TGTGCCAGCACCCTGCGTCTGGAGCAGTTCTTC. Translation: CASTLRLEQFF.

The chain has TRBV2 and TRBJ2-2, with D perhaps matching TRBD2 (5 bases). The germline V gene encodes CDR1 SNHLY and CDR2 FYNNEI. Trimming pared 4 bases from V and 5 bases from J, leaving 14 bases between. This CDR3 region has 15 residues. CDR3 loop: CASSVEAPITGELFF. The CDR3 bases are TGTGCCAGCAGTGTGGAGGCACCGATAACCGGGGAGCTGTTTTTT.

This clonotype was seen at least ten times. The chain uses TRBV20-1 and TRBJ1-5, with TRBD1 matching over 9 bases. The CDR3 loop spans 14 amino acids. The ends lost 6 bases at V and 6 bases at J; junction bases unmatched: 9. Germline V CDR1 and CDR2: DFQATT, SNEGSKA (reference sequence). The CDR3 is CSAEPGQGFQPQHF. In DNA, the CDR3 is TGCAGTGCAGAACCGGGACAGGGTTTTCAGCCCCAGCATTTT.

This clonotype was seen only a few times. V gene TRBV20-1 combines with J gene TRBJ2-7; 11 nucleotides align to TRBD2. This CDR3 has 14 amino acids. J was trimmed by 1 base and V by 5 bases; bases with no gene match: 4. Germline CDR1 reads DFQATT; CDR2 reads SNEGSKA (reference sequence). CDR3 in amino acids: CSAGGLAGSYEQYF. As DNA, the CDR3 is TGCAGTGCTGGAGGACTAGCGGGTTCCTACGAGCAGTACTTC.

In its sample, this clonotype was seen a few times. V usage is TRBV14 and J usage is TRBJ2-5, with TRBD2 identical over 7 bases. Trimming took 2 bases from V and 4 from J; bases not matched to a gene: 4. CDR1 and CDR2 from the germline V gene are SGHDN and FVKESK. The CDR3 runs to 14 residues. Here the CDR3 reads CASSQLVAGETQYF. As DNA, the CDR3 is TGTGCCAGCAGCCAATTGGTAGCGGGAGAGACCCAGTACTTC.

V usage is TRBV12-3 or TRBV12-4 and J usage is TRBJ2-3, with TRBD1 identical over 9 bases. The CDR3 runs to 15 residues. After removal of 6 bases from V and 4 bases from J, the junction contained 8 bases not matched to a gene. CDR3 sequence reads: CASSPRGQGSDTQYF. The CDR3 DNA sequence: TGTGCCAGCAGCCCCCGGGGACAGGGCTCAGATACGCAGTATTTT.

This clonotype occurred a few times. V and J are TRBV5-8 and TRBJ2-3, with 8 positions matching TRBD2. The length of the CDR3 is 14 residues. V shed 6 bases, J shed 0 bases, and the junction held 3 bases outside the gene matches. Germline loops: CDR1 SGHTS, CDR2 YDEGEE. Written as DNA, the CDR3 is TGTGCCAGCAATAGCGGGGATAGCACAGATACGCAGTATTTT. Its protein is CASNSGDSTDTQYF.

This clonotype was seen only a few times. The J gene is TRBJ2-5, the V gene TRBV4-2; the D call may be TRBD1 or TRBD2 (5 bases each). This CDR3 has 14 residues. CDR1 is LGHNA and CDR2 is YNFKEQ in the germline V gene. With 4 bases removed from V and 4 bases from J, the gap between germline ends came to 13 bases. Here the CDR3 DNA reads TGTGCCAGCAGCCCTGGGACGGCCGGAGAGACCCAGTACTTC. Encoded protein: CASSPGTAGETQYF.

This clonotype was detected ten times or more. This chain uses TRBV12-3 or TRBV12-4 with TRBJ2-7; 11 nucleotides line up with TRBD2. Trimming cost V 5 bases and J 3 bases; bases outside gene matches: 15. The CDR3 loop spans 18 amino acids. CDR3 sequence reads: CASSPSGLSGRAYYEQYF. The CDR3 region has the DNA TGTGCCAGCAGTCCATCCGGTCTTAGCGGGAGGGCCTACTACGAGCAGTACTTC.